The clone carrying this T cell receptor (beta chain) was observed a few times. Its matching antigen is unknown. This specimen belongs to a study of vaccination and CD4 T cells after COVID-19. The CDR3 spans 14 residues. The germline CDR1 and CDR2 sequences are MNHNS and SASEGT. V was pared by 5 bases and J by 5 bases, with 5 bases of the junction left unmatched. The sample's treatment: approximately nine-day PBMC culture with coronavirus spike peptide pools or control peptides (ViraFEST assay). The Oncomine TCR Beta short-read assay sequenced DNA from cultured CD4+ T cells. TCRdb processed the PCR reads anew with MiXCR; each CDR3 protein has one entry. The sample lists some 16,000 distinct CDR3 sequences; roughly 57% were seen once.

The chain combines TRBV6-1 with TRBJ2-5; TRBD2 aligns across 10 bases. The clonotype was recovered from a human donor who had recovered from COVID-19. Sequencing was done on a sample of CD4+ T cells from blood, cultured in vitro. The CDR3 loop reads CASSKGLASETQYF. CDR3 sequence (DNA): TGTGCCAGCAGTAAGGGACTAGCGTCTGAGACCCAGTACTTC.